The 26 T cell receptor beta chains below all came from one sample that was sequenced in a study of regulatory T cells in long-lasting Graves disease. HTBI primers from iRepertoire and Arm-PCR of CDR3 regions yielded the TCR beta libraries. Via MiXCR, TCRdb re-called the multiplex PCR reads, giving one row per CDR3 protein. The top ten clones hold less than 30% of a sample with a few hundred thousand distinct CDR3 sequences, roughly 23% of them seen once. Time point specified: persistent/refractory GD, antithyroid drugs over 5 years with positive TRAb. PBMCs were the source of the RNA used for TCR sequencing. This specimen was peripheral blood mononuclear cells (PBMCs), taken when the disease was refractory, from a patient treated with antithyroid drugs. The receptors here all came from a woman aged 40 to 50 with Graves disease.

This clonotype has only a few counts. The chain recombines TRBV6-1 with TRBJ2-1, with a weak D call TRBD1 (5 bases). Germline CDR1 reads MNHNS; CDR2 reads SASEGT. V shed 5 bases and J shed 6 bases, with 17 bases lying between them. This CDR3 contains 15 residues. The CDR3 nucleotides are TGTGCCAGCAGTCGAAACAGGCTCGACTTCAATGAGCAGTTCTTC. It is translated as CASSRNRLDFNEQFF.

This clonotype was found many times. V usage is TRBV28 and J usage is TRBJ1-4; a weak D match, TRBD1 (6 bases). Deletions cut 6 bases from V and 7 bases from J, with 12 bases between. Germline V CDR1 and CDR2: MDHEN, SYDVKM. This CDR3 is built from 13 residues. The CDR3 DNA reads as TGTGCCAGCAGCGAAGGGACATTTGAAAAACTGTTTTTT. Its protein product is CASSEGTFEKLFF.

This clonotype appeared a few times. This chain joins TRBV11-2 and TRBJ2-1; 12 positions agree with TRBD2. CDR1 is SGHAT, CDR2 FQNNGV, per germline. Germline trimming cut 5 bases from V and 4 bases from J; bases unmatched to any gene: 3. This CDR3 comprises 15 residues. CDR3 in DNA: TGTGCCAGCAGCATGACTAGCGGGAGTTACAATGAGCAGTTCTTC. Residues: CASSMTSGSYNEQFF.

This clonotype has a count of ten or more. V is TRBV12-3 or TRBV12-4 and J is TRBJ2-5; TRBD2 matches at 10 bases. There are 21 residues in the CDR3. The V gene end was trimmed by 6 bases and the J gene end by 2 bases; junction bases not matched to a gene: 24. The CDR3 protein is CASRDTSPAGGLPTGQETQYF. In nucleotides, the CDR3 is TGTGCCAGCAGGGATACCTCGCCAGCGGGAGGGCTACCCACGGGGCAAGAGACCCAGTACTTC.

This clonotype was observed at least ten times. CDR3 protein: CASKGGRQFLNEKLFF. CDR3 nucleotide sequence: TGTGCCAGCAAAGGGGGGCGACAGTTCCTTAATGAAAAACTGTTTTTT. V is TRBV6-1 and J is TRBJ1-4; a weak D match, TRBD1 (6 bases). CDR1 is MNHNS, CDR2 SASEGT, per germline. Trimming took 7 bases from V and 4 from J, leaving 19 bases between them. This CDR3 is 16 amino acids long.

Details on this clonotype: A much larger clone sits a single nucleotide away, making a read error possible. J is TRBJ2-5 and V is TRBV7-3; the match to TRBD1 covers 7 bases. The V and J ends lost 5 bases and 1 base, in that order; junction bases with no gene match: 7. From germline, CDR1 is SGHTA and CDR2 FQGTGA. CDR3 length: 15 amino acids. CDR3 sequence: CASSALGQSQETQYF. The CDR3 region has the DNA TGTGCCAGCAGCGCGCTGGGACAGAGCCAAGAGACCCAGTACTTC. The variable domain in full, with the rest retrieved from reference TRBV7-3 and TRBJ2-5, is GAGVSQTPSNKVTEKGKYVELRCDPISGHTALYWYRQSLGQGPEFLIYFQGTGAADDSGLPNDRFFAVRPEGSVSTLKIQRTERGDSAVYLCASSALGQSQETQYFGPGTRLLVL.

This clonotype was counted once. Since a much larger clone is just one base distant, this may be a read error. The chain uses TRBV2 and TRBJ1-1; D call uncertain. Trimming took 8 bases from V and 3 from J, leaving 10 bases between them. The CDR3 covers 12 residues. The germline CDR1 and CDR2 sequences are SNHLY and FYNNEI. CDR3 DNA: TGTGCCAGCGATCAACAGTACACTGAAGCTTTCTTT. The encoded protein is CASDQQYTEAFF. Combining the CDR3 with reference TRBV2 and TRBJ1-1 gives the whole variable domain EPEVTQTPSHQVTQMGQEVILRCVPISNHLYFYWYRQILGQKVEFLVSFYNNEISEKSEIFDDQFSVERPDGSNFTLKIRSTKLEDSAMYFCASDQQYTEAFFGQGTRLTVV.

This clonotype occurred many times. J is TRBJ2-7 and V is TRBV28, with 8 bases matching TRBD1. The CDR3 has 16 residues. From germline, CDR1 is MDHEN and CDR2 SYDVKM. Losses at the gene ends were 3 bases for V and 6 bases for J; bases not matched to a gene: 13. The CDR3 nucleotides are TGTGCCAGCAGTTTTGCTACCAGGGGGCGCGATAGCGAGCAGTACTTC. Translation: CASSFATRGRDSEQYF. Together with reference TRBV28 and TRBJ2-7, the CDR3 gives the full variable domain: DVKVTQSSRYLVKRTGEKVFLECVQDMDHENMFWYRQDPGLGLRLIYFSYDVKMKEKGDIPEGYSVSREKKERFSLILESASTNQTSMYLCASSFATRGRDSEQYFGPGTRLTVT.

This clonotype has a count of ten or more. The rearrangement joins TRBV11-1 to TRBJ2-2, with TRBD2 matching 10 bases. The CDR3 is 16 amino acids. Trimming cost V 2 bases and J 3 bases; bases outside gene matches: 3. Germline values: CDR1 SGHAT, CDR2 FQDESV (reference sequence). The CDR3, as DNA: TGTGCCAGCAGCTTACTAGCGGGAGAGGACACCGGGGAGCTGTTTTTT. Its protein product is CASSLLAGEDTGELFF.

V gene TRBV4-1 combines with J gene TRBJ2-7; D unresolved. The CDR3 loop spans 15 amino acids. The V end was cut by 4 bases, the J end by 6 bases, with 19 bases between. Per the germline V gene, CDR1 is MGHRA and CDR2 is YSYEKL. CDR3 amino acids: CASSPNVAPPGEQYF. The CDR3 DNA reads as TGCGCCAGCAGCCCGAACGTCGCTCCTCCTGGCGAGCAGTACTTC.

Worth noting for this clonotype: Since a much larger clone is just one base distant, this may be a read error. CDR3 sequence: CASGGMENTEAFF. In DNA form, the CDR3 reads TGTGCCAGCGGGGGCATGGAGAACACTGAAGCTTTCTTT. V and J are TRBV2 and TRBJ1-1; D perhaps matches TRBD1 (6 bases). The V gene lost 8 bases and the J gene lost 1 base, with 11 bases spanning the gap. The CDR3 is 13 amino acids. Germline-derived CDR1 and CDR2 are SNHLY and FYNNEI.

V is TRBV25-1 and J is TRBJ1-1; D uncertain. Deletions cut 1 base from V and 5 bases from J, with 5 bases between. The germline CDR1 and CDR2 sequences are MGHDK and SYGVNS. CDR3 length: 12 residues. CDR3 protein: CASSESSTEAFF. Here the CDR3 DNA reads TGTGCCAGCAGTGAATCGTCAACTGAAGCTTTCTTT.

This clonotype has at least ten counts. V is TRBV6-1 and J is TRBJ1-1, with 8 bases aligning to TRBD1. Trimming cost V 8 bases and J 3 bases; bases outside gene matches: 11. In germline, CDR1 is MNHNS, CDR2 SASEGT. This CDR3 has 15 amino acids. The CDR3 nucleotides are TGTGCCAGCGTAAATCAGGGGGCGCGGGACACTGAAGCTTTCTTT. This translates into CASVNQGARDTEAFF.

This clonotype was detected a few times. The CDR3 sequence is CASSWDRAPMNTEAFF. DNA of the CDR3: TGCGCCAGCAGTTGGGACAGGGCACCCATGAACACTGAAGCTTTCTTT. The chain is built from TRBV5-1 and TRBJ1-1; 9 nucleotides match TRBD1. CDR3 size: 16 residues. The junction had 8 bases not matched to a gene; V was cut back by 5 bases and J by 0 bases. CDR1 and CDR2 from the germline V gene are SGHRS and YFSETQ.

CDR3 nucleotide sequence: TGTGCCTGGAGTGCTAGCGGGTTCTACGAGCAGTACTTC. Translating it yields CAWSASGFYEQYF. The chain links TRBV30 to TRBJ2-7, with TRBD2 identical over 8 bases. Looked up from germline, CDR1 is GTSNPN and CDR2 is SVGIG (reference sequence). Trimming cost V 1 base and J 3 bases; bases outside gene matches: 2. This CDR3 spans 13 amino acids.

CDR3 residues: CASRTGRYEQYF. The CDR3 DNA follows: TGTGCCAGCAGAACCGGGAGGTACGAGCAGTACTTC. The chain links TRBV6-1 to TRBJ2-7; 7 nucleotides match TRBD2. The germline CDR1 and CDR2 sequences are MNHNS and SASEGT. CDR3 length: 12 residues. V shed 6 bases and J 4 bases; nucleotides not matched to a gene: 3.

This clonotype was counted at least ten times. The CDR3 sequence is CASSQPGGVQETQYF. The CDR3 nucleotides read TGCGCCAGCAGCCAACCAGGCGGAGTCCAAGAGACCCAGTACTTC. J is TRBJ2-5 and V is TRBV5-1; D gene uncertain. Looked up from germline, CDR1 is SGHRS and CDR2 is YFSETQ. The CDR3 sequence is 15 residues long. The germline V and J ends were trimmed by 4 bases and 1 base, with 14 bases remaining between them.

This clonotype has at least ten counts. The chain has TRBV6-1 and TRBJ2-7; tentatively, D is TRBD1 (7 bases). This CDR3 has 14 amino acids. The germline V gene has CDR1 MNHNS and CDR2 SASEGT. V lost 6 bases to trimming and J lost 3 bases, with 15 bases between them. CDR3 residues: CASRLRQGGYEQYF. In DNA, the CDR3 is TGTGCCAGCAGACTCCGACAGGGAGGCTACGAGCAGTACTTC.

J is TRBJ2-4 and V is TRBV28; 10 bases fit TRBD1. The CDR3 length is 20 residues. Germline CDR1 and CDR2: MDHEN and SYDVKM. The V and J ends lost 6 bases and 0 bases, in that order; junction bases with no gene match: 17. The CDR3 spells CASSKGRRTGGILAKNIQYF. The CDR3 DNA reads as TGTGCCAGCAGCAAGGGCCGAAGGACAGGGGGAATACTAGCCAAAAACATTCAGTACTTC.

Comments on this clonotype: With a much larger clone just one base away, this may be a read error. This chain joins TRBV28 and TRBJ2-7; D uncertain. This CDR3 has 15 amino acids. Germline CDR1 is MDHEN and CDR2 is SYDVKM. DNA for the CDR3: TGTGCCAGCAGTCCGTCCGTCTTTAGCTCCTGCGAGCAGTACTTC. Protein product: CASSPSVFSSCEQYF.

The chain carries TRBV28 and TRBJ2-1; unclear D gene. With 3 bases removed from V and 7 bases from J, the gap between germline ends came to 10 bases. The germline V gene encodes CDR1 MDHEN and CDR2 SYDVKM. This CDR3 spans 13 amino acids. The DNA of the CDR3 is TGTGCCAGCAGTTTCACGGACCGGAATGAGCAGTTCTTC. Translating gives CASSFTDRNEQFF.

This clonotype has only a few counts. An end of the junction does not agree with germline; a read error may underlie this. J is TRBJ1-1 and V is TRBV5-1; TRBD1 is a possible D gene (6 bases). The germline V gene has CDR1 SGHRS and CDR2 YFSETQ. This CDR3 contains 13 residues. The chain's CDR3 is CASSQGMNTEAFF. The CDR3 DNA follows: TGTGCCAGCAGCCAGGGGATGAACACTGAAGCTTTCTTT.

This clonotype showed up just a few times. The chain combines TRBV18 with TRBJ2-5, with 9 bases identical to TRBD2. This CDR3 contains 16 residues. The V and J ends lost 3 bases and 4 bases, in that order; junction bases with no gene match: 9. Germline-derived CDR1 and CDR2 are KGHSH and LQKENI. The CDR3 is CASSPVRLAAVETQYF. CDR3 bases: TGTGCCAGCTCACCGGTCCGACTAGCGGCGGTAGAGACCCAGTACTTC.

The chain joins TRBV7-6 to TRBJ2-2; D is unclear. V was clipped by 3 bases and J by 1 base, with 6 bases between them. The CDR3 spans 14 residues. The germline V gene has CDR1 SGHVS and CDR2 FNYEAQ. CDR3 loop: CASSFPGNTGELFF. The CDR3 region has the DNA TGTGCCAGCAGCTTCCCAGGGAACACCGGGGAGCTGTTTTTT. The full variable domain, with the rest looked up from reference TRBV7-6 and TRBJ2-2, is GAGVSQSPRYKVTKRGQDVALRCDPISGHVSLYWYRQALGQGPEFLTYFNYEAQQDKSGLPNDRFSAERPEGSISTLTIQRTEQRDSAMYRCASSFPGNTGELFFGEGSRLTVL.

This chain connects TRBV7-6 to TRBJ2-5; D perhaps matches TRBD2 (6 bases). CDR1 and CDR2 (germline): SGHVS, FNYEAQ. Deletions cut 2 bases from V and 2 bases from J, with 12 bases between. The CDR3 covers 15 residues. The chain's CDR3 is CASSLRAGEQETQYF. Written as DNA, the CDR3 is TGTGCCAGCAGCTTACGAGCGGGCGAACAAGAGACCCAGTACTTC.

In its sample, this clonotype was seen many times. The gene calls are TRBV28 and TRBJ1-1; 8 nucleotides line up with TRBD1. The V segment lost 2 bases and the J segment 11 bases; nucleotides outside the gene matches: 10. Germline lookup yields CDR1 MDHEN and CDR2 SYDVKM. The CDR3 totals 14 residues. The CDR3 DNA is TGTGCCAGCAGTTTACCACAACAGGGGGTCGGTGCTTTCTTT. Protein: CASSLPQQGVGAFF.